The rows below give T cell receptor beta chains drawn from one sample of a study of identical twins. Each CDR3 protein gets one entry after TCRdb re-called the 5' RACE reads with MiXCR. Of fewer than 250,000 distinct CDR3 sequences listed, 6% to 8.5% are singletons. This same sample was also taken into another study, of yellow fever vaccine responses in identical twins.

Sequenced: CD8+ T cells sorted from blood. The receptors were sampled from a woman under 30 in good health. Both conserved end residues are part of each CDR3. The D gene is left open where the match is weak. Size values are once, few and many counts, or a class for expanded clones, and some rows have none.

j_gene: TRBJ2-2; abundance: few; v_gene: TRBV7-9; d_gene: .; CDR3aa: CASSLSPTGPAEELFF; CDR3nt: TGTGCCAGCAGCTTATCCCCGACTGGGCCGGCGGAGGAGCTGTTTTTT
j_gene: TRBJ2-5; abundance: few; v_gene: TRBV7-2; d_gene: TRBD2; CDR3aa: CASSFSGGGFLETQYF; CDR3nt: TGTGCCAGCAGCTTTAGCGGGGGGGGCTTCTTAGAGACCCAGTACTTC
j_gene: TRBJ2-7; abundance: few; v_gene: TRBV20-1; d_gene: TRBD2; CDR3aa: CSAQGGLGLSEQYF; CDR3nt: TGCAGTGCCCAGGGCGGACTAGGGCTATCCGAGCAGTACTTC
j_gene: TRBJ1-2; abundance: many; v_gene: TRBV29-1; d_gene: .; CDR3aa: CSVEDRYGYTF; CDR3nt: TGCAGCGTGGAGGACCGCTATGGCTACACCTTC
j_gene: TRBJ2-1; abundance: .; v_gene: TRBV2; d_gene: TRBD2; CDR3aa: CASELAGENEQFF; CDR3nt: TGTGCCAGCGAACTAGCGGGAGAGAATGAGCAGTTCTTC
j_gene: TRBJ2-3; abundance: many; v_gene: TRBV7-7; d_gene: .; CDR3aa: CASSPRGTDTQYF; CDR3nt: TGTGCCAGCAGCCCTAGGGGGACAGATACGCAGTATTTT
j_gene: TRBJ1-1; abundance: many; v_gene: TRBV11-2; d_gene: .; CDR3aa: CASSRPPRRGTEAFF; CDR3nt: TGTGCCAGCAGTCGACCACCCAGGCGCGGGACTGAAGCTTTCTTT
j_gene: TRBJ2-7; abundance: .; v_gene: TRBV20-1; d_gene: .; CDR3aa: CSAQESYEQYF; CDR3nt: TGCAGTGCTCAGGAGTCCTACGAGCAGTACTTC
j_gene: TRBJ2-5; abundance: few; v_gene: TRBV28; d_gene: TRBD1; CDR3aa: CASSLDRVQTQYF; CDR3nt: TGTGCCAGCAGTTTGGACAGGGTGCAGACCCAGTACTTC
j_gene: TRBJ2-3; abundance: .; v_gene: TRBV6-5; d_gene: .; CDR3aa: CASSYNLDTQYF; CDR3nt: TGTGCCAGCAGTTACAATTTAGATACGCAGTATTTT
j_gene: TRBJ2-3; abundance: many; v_gene: TRBV11-1; d_gene: TRBD2; CDR3aa: CASSLGQGVRAGETDTQYF; CDR3nt: TGTGCCAGCAGCTTAGGCCAAGGAGTAAGAGCGGGGGAGACAGATACGCAGTATTTT
j_gene: TRBJ2-2; abundance: few; v_gene: TRBV4-1; d_gene: .; CDR3aa: CASSQVLGGLTGELFF; CDR3nt: TGCGCCAGCAGCCAAGTCCTGGGGGGGCTAACCGGGGAGCTGTTTTTT
j_gene: TRBJ2-3; abundance: many; v_gene: TRBV9; d_gene: TRBD2; CDR3aa: CASSVGLAVTDTQYF; CDR3nt: TGTGCCAGCAGCGTTGGACTAGCGGTCACAGATACGCAGTATTTT
j_gene: TRBJ2-2; abundance: few; v_gene: TRBV12-1; d_gene: .; CDR3aa: CAPLEGLAGSCFF; CDR3nt: .
j_gene: TRBJ2-1; abundance: many; v_gene: TRBV11-2; d_gene: TRBD2; CDR3aa: CASSLVVPGTSYNEQFF; CDR3nt: TGTGCCAGCAGCTTAGTGGTGCCCGGGACTAGCTACAATGAGCAGTTCTTC
j_gene: TRBJ1-5; abundance: many; v_gene: TRBV10-3; d_gene: TRBD1; CDR3aa: CAISESRDRVLDQPQHF; CDR3nt: TGTGCCATCAGTGAGTCCCGGGACAGGGTTTTGGATCAGCCCCAGCATTTT
j_gene: TRBJ2-3; abundance: .; v_gene: TRBV20-1; d_gene: TRBD1; CDR3aa: CSAIYLGQATDTQYF; CDR3nt: TGCAGTGCGATTTACCTCGGACAGGCTACAGATACGCAGTATTTT
j_gene: TRBJ2-7; abundance: .; v_gene: TRBV28; d_gene: .; CDR3aa: CASSLFGMGSYEQYF; CDR3nt: TGTGCCAGCAGTTTATTTGGTATGGGCTCCTACGAGCAGTACTTC
j_gene: TRBJ1-6; abundance: many; v_gene: TRBV14; d_gene: TRBD1; CDR3aa: CASSQDQVTGESPLHF; CDR3nt: TGTGCCAGCAGCCAAGATCAAGTGACAGGGGAATCACCCCTCCACTTT
j_gene: TRBJ2-7; abundance: many; v_gene: TRBV20-1; d_gene: TRBD2; CDR3aa: CSARGLRNEQYF; CDR3nt: TGCAGTGCAAGGGGACTACGGAACGAGCAGTACTTC
j_gene: TRBJ2-2; abundance: many; v_gene: TRBV10-3; d_gene: .; CDR3aa: CAISESEDGTLTGELFF; CDR3nt: TGTGCCATCAGTGAGTCGGAGGACGGGACACTCACCGGGGAGCTGTTTTTT
j_gene: TRBJ2-1; abundance: few; v_gene: TRBV6-5; d_gene: TRBD2; CDR3aa: CASSYGTSGPAEQFF; CDR3nt: TGTGCCAGCAGTTACGGGACTAGCGGGCCGGCTGAGCAGTTCTTC
j_gene: TRBJ2-4; abundance: few; v_gene: TRBV20-1; d_gene: .; CDR3aa: CIGRGGPNIQYF; CDR3nt: TGCATCGGCCGGGGCGGGCCAAACATTCAGTACTTC
j_gene: TRBJ2-7; abundance: many; v_gene: TRBV3-1; d_gene: .; CDR3aa: CASSPQGLSYEQYF; CDR3nt: TGTGCCAGCAGCCCACAGGGCCTCTCATACGAGCAGTACTTC
j_gene: TRBJ2-1; abundance: few; v_gene: TRBV7-7; d_gene: .; CDR3aa: CASSLRFYNEQFF; CDR3nt: TGTGCCAGCAGCTTACGATTCTACAATGAGCAGTTCTTC
j_gene: TRBJ2-2; abundance: few; v_gene: TRBV7-6; d_gene: .; CDR3aa: CASSPLDTGELFF; CDR3nt: TGTGCCAGCAGCCCACTAGACACCGGGGAGCTGTTTTTT
j_gene: TRBJ2-4; abundance: .; v_gene: TRBV28; d_gene: TRBD2; CDR3aa: CASSFLLAGDGNIQYF; CDR3nt: TGTGCCAGCAGTTTCCTACTAGCGGGAGATGGAAACATTCAGTACTTC
j_gene: TRBJ1-1; abundance: many; v_gene: TRBV7-6; d_gene: .; CDR3aa: CASSEGGHTEAFF; CDR3nt: TGTGCCAGCAGCGAAGGGGGGCACACTGAAGCTTTCTTT
j_gene: TRBJ2-1; abundance: .; v_gene: TRBV7-9; d_gene: .; CDR3aa: CASSLGSDVGEFF; CDR3nt: TGTGCCAGCAGCTTAGGTAGTGACGTAGGAGAGTTCTTC
j_gene: TRBJ2-3; abundance: many; v_gene: TRBV28; d_gene: TRBD1; CDR3aa: CASSLGTGGYADTQYF; CDR3nt: TGTGCCAGCAGCCTAGGGACAGGGGGTTACGCAGATACGCAGTATTTT
j_gene: TRBJ2-1; abundance: .; v_gene: TRBV20-1; d_gene: TRBD2; CDR3aa: CSAAAGVGNEQFF; CDR3nt: TGCAGTGCGGCAGCGGGAGTGGGGAATGAGCAGTTCTTC
j_gene: TRBJ2-2; abundance: many; v_gene: TRBV6-4; d_gene: .; CDR3aa: CASSSGPGTGELFF; CDR3nt: TGTGCCAGCTCCTCGGGGCCGGGCACCGGGGAGCTGTTTTTT
j_gene: TRBJ2-7; abundance: many; v_gene: TRBV29-1; d_gene: .; CDR3aa: CSVELVGENSYEQYF; CDR3nt: TGCAGCGTTGAGTTGGTGGGAGAAAACTCCTACGAGCAGTACTTC
j_gene: TRBJ2-3; abundance: .; v_gene: TRBV4-1; d_gene: TRBD2; CDR3aa: CASSQGLAGDLDTQYF; CDR3nt: TGCGCCAGCAGCCAAGGGCTAGCGGGGGACTTGGATACGCAGTATTTT
j_gene: TRBJ2-5; abundance: .; v_gene: TRBV28; d_gene: .; CDR3aa: CASRSDLLDQETQYF; CDR3nt: TGTGCCAGCAGATCTGATCTGTTGGACCAAGAGACCCAGTACTTC
j_gene: TRBJ2-1; abundance: few; v_gene: TRBV20-1; d_gene: TRBD1; CDR3aa: CSATGTGESYNEQFF; CDR3nt: TGCAGTGCAACCGGGACAGGGGAATCCTACAATGAGCAGTTCTTC
j_gene: TRBJ2-3; abundance: .; v_gene: TRBV11-2; d_gene: .; CDR3aa: CASSVGGTDTQYF; CDR3nt: TGTGCCAGCAGCGTGGGGGGCACAGATACGCAGTATTTT
j_gene: TRBJ1-4; abundance: .; v_gene: TRBV7-9; d_gene: .; CDR3aa: CASSLVDSQEKLFF; CDR3nt: TGTGCCAGCAGCTTAGTCGATTCGCAGGAAAAACTGTTTTTT
j_gene: TRBJ1-5; abundance: few; v_gene: TRBV6-1; d_gene: .; CDR3aa: CASSHQSDQPQHF; CDR3nt: TGTGCCAGCAGCCACCAATCCGATCAGCCCCAGCATTTT
j_gene: TRBJ1-1; abundance: many; v_gene: TRBV7-6; d_gene: .; CDR3aa: CASSPIGASMNTEAFF; CDR3nt: TGTGCCAGCAGCCCTATAGGGGCGAGTATGAACACTGAAGCTTTCTTT
j_gene: TRBJ2-1; abundance: few; v_gene: TRBV20-1; d_gene: .; CDR3aa: CSAGELYNEQFF; CDR3nt: TGCAGTGCCGGGGAACTCTACAATGAGCAGTTCTTC
j_gene: TRBJ2-2; abundance: few; v_gene: TRBV11-2; d_gene: .; CDR3aa: CASSHWGQNTGELFF; CDR3nt: TGTGCCAGCAGCCATTGGGGACAGAACACCGGGGAGCTGTTTTTT
j_gene: TRBJ2-5; abundance: few; v_gene: TRBV4-1; d_gene: TRBD2; CDR3aa: CASSQAPRLAGETQYF; CDR3nt: TGCGCCAGCAGCCAAGCTCCGAGACTAGCTGGGGAGACCCAGTACTTC
j_gene: TRBJ1-2; abundance: .; v_gene: TRBV12-3/TRBV12-4; d_gene: TRBD1; CDR3aa: CASSPGQGNGYTF; CDR3nt: TGTGCCAGCAGTCCCGGACAGGGGAATGGCTACACCTTC
j_gene: TRBJ2-3; abundance: many; v_gene: TRBV12-3/TRBV12-4; d_gene: .; CDR3aa: CASSIGGDTQYF; CDR3nt: TGTGCCAGCAGTATCGGGGGAGATACGCAGTATTTT
j_gene: TRBJ1-2; abundance: few; v_gene: TRBV7-8; d_gene: TRBD1; CDR3aa: CASSLGGTGGFYGYTF; CDR3nt: TGTGCCAGCAGCTTAGGGGGGACAGGGGGCTTCTATGGCTACACCTTC
j_gene: TRBJ2-7; abundance: .; v_gene: TRBV7-9; d_gene: TRBD2; CDR3aa: CASSSTWEGPPYEQYF; CDR3nt: TGTGCCAGCAGCTCGACCTGGGAGGGGCCGCCGTACGAGCAGTACTTC
j_gene: TRBJ1-2; abundance: few; v_gene: TRBV6-5; d_gene: .; CDR3aa: CASSYALVGGYTF; CDR3nt: TGTGCCAGCAGTTACGCACTTGTTGGTGGCTACACCTTC
j_gene: TRBJ2-4; abundance: .; v_gene: TRBV5-4; d_gene: .; CDR3aa: CASSMGTGSNIQYF; CDR3nt: TGTGCCAGCAGCATGGGTACAGGGTCAAACATTCAGTACTTC
j_gene: TRBJ2-3; abundance: .; v_gene: TRBV5-1; d_gene: .; CDR3aa: CASSSWTTDTQYF; CDR3nt: TGCGCCAGCAGCTCCTGGACTACAGATACGCAGTATTTT